This TCR beta chain was recovered during a study of cytomegalovirus exposure and HLA in healthy donors. This clone was recorded once. PCR primers comprised 60 Vbeta and 13 Jbeta primers. Sequenced by immunoSEQ multiplex PCR; TCRdb stores in-frame clones only, minus some. The sample gives roughly 110,000 clones, around 75% of which show up once; about 2.3% is in the top ten. Germline CDR1 SNHLY, CDR2 FYNNEI. J was trimmed by 2 bases and V by 6 bases; bases with no gene match: 11. The CDR3 sequence is 16 residues long. The rearrangement uses TRBV2 and TRBJ2-3; 7 bases align to TRBD1. The specimen sequenced was PBMCs. This sequence was found in a man between 35 and 55 years old in good health and CMV-seronegative. CDR3 sequence reads: CASRAPGQPYTDTQYF. CDR3 DNA: TGTGCCAGCAGAGCACCGGGACAGCCCTACACAGATACGCAGTATTTT.